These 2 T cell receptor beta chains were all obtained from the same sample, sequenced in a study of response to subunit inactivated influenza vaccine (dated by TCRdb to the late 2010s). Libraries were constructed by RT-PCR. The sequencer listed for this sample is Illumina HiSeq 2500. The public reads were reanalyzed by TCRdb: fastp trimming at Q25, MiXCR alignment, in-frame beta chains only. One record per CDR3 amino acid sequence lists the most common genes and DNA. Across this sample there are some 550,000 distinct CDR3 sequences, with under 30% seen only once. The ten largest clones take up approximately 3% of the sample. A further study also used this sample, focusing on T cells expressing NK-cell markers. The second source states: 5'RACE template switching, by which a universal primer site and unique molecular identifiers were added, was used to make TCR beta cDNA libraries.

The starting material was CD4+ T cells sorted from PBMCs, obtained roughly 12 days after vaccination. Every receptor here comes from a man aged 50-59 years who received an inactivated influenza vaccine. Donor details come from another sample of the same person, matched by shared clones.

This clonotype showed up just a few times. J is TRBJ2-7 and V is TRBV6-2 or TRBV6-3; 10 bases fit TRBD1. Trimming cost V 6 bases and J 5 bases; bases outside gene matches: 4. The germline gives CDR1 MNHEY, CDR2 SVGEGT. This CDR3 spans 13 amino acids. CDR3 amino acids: CASRRTGGDEQYF. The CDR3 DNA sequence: TGTGCCAGCAGAAGGACAGGGGGAGACGAGCAGTACTTC.

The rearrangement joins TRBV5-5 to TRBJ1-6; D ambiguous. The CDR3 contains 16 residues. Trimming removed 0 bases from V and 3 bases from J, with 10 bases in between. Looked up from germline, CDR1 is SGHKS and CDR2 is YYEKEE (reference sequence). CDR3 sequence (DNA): TGTGCCAGCAGCTTGGAGGCCAGACACTATAATTCACCCCTCCACTTT. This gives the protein CASSLEARHYNSPLHF.